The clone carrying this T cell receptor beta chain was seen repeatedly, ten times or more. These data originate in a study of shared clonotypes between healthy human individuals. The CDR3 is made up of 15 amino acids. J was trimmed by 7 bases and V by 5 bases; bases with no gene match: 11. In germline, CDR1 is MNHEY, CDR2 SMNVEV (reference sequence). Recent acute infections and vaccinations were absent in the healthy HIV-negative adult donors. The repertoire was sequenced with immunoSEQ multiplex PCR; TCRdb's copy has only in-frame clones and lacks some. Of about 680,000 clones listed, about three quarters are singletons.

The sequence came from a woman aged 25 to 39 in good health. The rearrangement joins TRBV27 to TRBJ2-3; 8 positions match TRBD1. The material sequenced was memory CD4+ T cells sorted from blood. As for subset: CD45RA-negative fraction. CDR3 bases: TGTGCCAGCAGTCCCAGGACAGGGCGGAGGAATACGCAGTATTTT. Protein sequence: CASSPRTGRRNTQYF.